Each of the 6 T cell receptor beta chains below was sequenced from the same sample in a study of T-cell memory formation after mild COVID-19. From the 5' RACE reads, TCRdb called clonotypes with MiXCR, one entry per CDR3 protein. The sample carries about 340,000 distinct CDR3 sequences, about 21% recorded once. Sequencing used PBMCs or a T cell subset sorted from them (not recorded which). Every receptor here comes from an adult woman who had mild COVID-19 (a few samples of this study predate the infection). Cell type and time point are not known.

The chain joins TRBV5-1 to TRBJ2-2, with D perhaps matching TRBD1 or TRBD2 (5 bases each). Trimming removed 0 bases at V and 5 bases at J, with 14 bases between. The CDR3 covers 16 residues. Looked up from germline, CDR1 is SGHRS and CDR2 is YFSETQ. This CDR3 is CASSLARVGETGELFF. In DNA form, the CDR3 reads TGCGCCAGCAGCTTGGCCAGGGTCGGGGAAACCGGGGAGCTGTTTTTT.

A few counts support this clonotype. The chain carries TRBV6-5 and TRBJ2-7, with 8 positions matching TRBD2. Germline CDR1 MNHEY, CDR2 SVGAGI. The CDR3 has 13 amino acids. V lost 6 bases, J lost 2 bases, and 3 bases stayed unmatched. The chain's CDR3 is CASRDGGAYEQYF. For the CDR3, the DNA is TGTGCCAGCAGAGACGGGGGGGCCTACGAGCAGTACTTC.

This clonotype has a handful of counts. J is TRBJ1-2 and V is TRBV7-2; 7 bases agree with TRBD1. The CDR3 sequence is 18 residues long. The ends lost 5 bases at V and 6 bases at J; junction bases unmatched: 21. Germline V gene sequence: CDR1 SGHTA, CDR2 FQGNSA. The CDR3 DNA sequence: TGTGCCAGCAGCCCAATCTACACCCGGACAGGTGAAGGGGATGGCTACACCTTC. Translation: CASSPIYTRTGEGDGYTF.

This clonotype was observed a handful of times. V is TRBV4-2 and J is TRBJ2-5; 8 bases agree with TRBD2. With 3 bases clipped from V and 5 bases from J, the junction kept 14 bases outside the gene matches. Germline loops: CDR1 LGHNA, CDR2 YNFKEQ. This CDR3 contains 17 residues. The CDR3: CASSQEGVSGVSETQYF. In nucleotides, the CDR3 is TGTGCCAGCAGCCAGGAGGGGGTTAGCGGGGTATCGGAGACCCAGTACTTC.

This clonotype was observed a handful of times. J is TRBJ2-1 and V is TRBV6-2 or TRBV6-3, with TRBD2 identical over 13 bases. The J segment lost 7 bases and the V segment lost 6 bases, leaving 6 bases of the junction unmatched. CDR1 MNHEY and CDR2 SVGEGT come from the germline V gene. The CDR3 contains 15 residues. CDR3 nucleotides: TGTGCCAGCAGCATACTAGCGGGGGGGCGAAATGAGCAGTTCTTC. Protein sequence: CASSILAGGRNEQFF.

The chain links TRBV6-5 to TRBJ2-7, with TRBD2 matching 13 bases. The length of the CDR3 is 18 residues. Germline V gives CDR1 MNHEY, CDR2 SVGAGI. Unmatched junction bases numbered 14, after V lost 5 bases and J lost 4 bases. The CDR3 protein is CASSAGRTSGGRTYEQYF. CDR3 in DNA: TGTGCCAGCAGTGCGGGCAGGACTAGCGGGGGTCGGACGTACGAGCAGTACTTC.